Listed here are 10 T cell receptor beta chains from one sample, sequenced in a study of beta chain features in type 1 diabetes. What was sequenced were expressed TCRB transcripts, since all of the isolated RNA had been reverse transcribed. Some clones are missing from TCRdb's copy, which holds only in-frame ones; the method was immunoSEQ multiplex PCR. Of 360,000 or so clones listed, around a fifth are singletons. Sequencing was performed on naive CD4+ T cells from blood. These receptors were taken from a woman under 30 in good health.

This chain links TRBV4-1 with TRBJ2-7; D is uncertain. In germline, CDR1 is MGHRA, CDR2 YSYEKL. This CDR3 is 14 amino acids long. Trimming cost V 0 bases and J 1 base, with 7 bases left between them. In DNA, the CDR3 is TGCGCCAGCAGCCAAGAGTACGGGTCCTACGAGCAGTACTTC. Translated, it gives CASSQEYGSYEQYF.

The rearrangement uses TRBV9 and TRBJ2-5, with 8 nucleotides matching TRBD1. The CDR3 loop spans 15 amino acids. Germline CDR1 SGDLS, CDR2 YYNGEE. Trimming cost V 0 bases and J 5 bases; bases outside gene matches: 6. CDR3 in DNA: TGTGCCAGCAGCGTAGACAGGGGGTTAGGGGAGACCCAGTACTTC. Its protein is CASSVDRGLGETQYF.

The CDR3 spells CAWSVTGRGYNQPQHF. The CDR3 DNA follows: TGTGCCTGGAGTGTGACAGGGAGAGGTTACAATCAGCCCCAGCATTTT. The chain employs TRBV30 and TRBJ1-5; TRBD1 aligns across 7 bases. The germline V gene encodes CDR1 GTSNPN and CDR2 SVGIG (reference sequence). This CDR3 region has 16 residues. V shed 0 bases and J 3 bases; nucleotides not matched to a gene: 8.

V and J are TRBV30 and TRBJ1-1; maybe TRBD1 (5 bases). Looked up from germline, CDR1 is GTSNPN and CDR2 is SVGIG (reference sequence). The CDR3 contains 14 residues. V dropped 0 bases and J dropped 4 bases, with 12 bases sitting between them. CDR3 in amino acids: CAWSVGASLTEAFF. The DNA for the CDR3 is TGTGCCTGGAGTGTTGGGGCCAGCCTCACTGAAGCTTTCTTT.

This clone was seen more than once but under ten times. The CDR3 nucleotides read TGTGCCAGCAGCTTGGCGGGAGATGGGACCGGGGAGCTGTTTTTT. Protein product: CASSLAGDGTGELFF. The chain couples TRBV7-2 to TRBJ2-2; TRBD2 agrees at 7 bases. The CDR3 covers 15 residues. V shed 3 bases and J 5 bases; nucleotides not matched to a gene: 6. Per germline, CDR1 SGHTA and CDR2 FQGNSA.

The chain links TRBV14 to TRBJ2-1, with D maybe TRBD2 (6 bases). Germline V lookup: CDR1 SGHDN, CDR2 FVKESK. Between the trimmed V and J ends, which lost 4 bases and 3 bases, there was a span of 13 bases. The CDR3 length is 15 residues. In DNA, the CDR3 is TGTGCCAGCAGCCCTTGGGTGGGGGGCTACAATGAGCAGTTCTTC. It encodes CASSPWVGGYNEQFF.

This chain connects TRBV9 to TRBJ2-3, with TRBD1 matching over 11 bases. Germline values: CDR1 SGDLS, CDR2 YYNGEE. The CDR3 covers 18 residues. V lost 4 bases, J lost 0 bases, and 10 bases stayed unmatched. The CDR3 sequence: CASSLRTGGFASTDTQYF. In DNA, the CDR3 is TGTGCCAGCAGCCTAAGGACAGGGGGCTTCGCCAGCACAGATACGCAGTATTTT.

CDR3 amino acids: CASSPGQGQRSYEQYF. CDR3 sequence (DNA): TGTGCCAGCAGCCCCGGACAGGGACAAAGGTCCTACGAGCAGTACTTC. The chain recombines TRBV9 with TRBJ2-7, with TRBD1 matching 8 bases. V trimming: 4 bases; J trimming: 1 base; junction bases outside the gene matches: 10. CDR1 is SGDLS, CDR2 YYNGEE, per germline. CDR3 length: 16 amino acids.

The chain couples TRBV5-1 to TRBJ2-7; 9 bases are a match to TRBD1. V shed 4 bases, J shed 5 bases, and the junction held 7 bases outside the gene matches. The germline V gene has CDR1 SGHRS and CDR2 YFSETQ. There are 14 residues in the CDR3. CDR3: CASSVDRGINEQYF. The CDR3 DNA follows: TGCGCCAGCAGCGTGGACAGGGGAATCAACGAGCAGTACTTC.

This clone appeared a few times. The chain employs TRBV30 and TRBJ2-3; D gene ambiguous. Germline lookup yields CDR1 GTSNPN and CDR2 SVGIG (reference sequence). Trimming stripped 3 bases from V and 0 bases from J, with 7 bases between. The CDR3 extends over 13 amino acids. DNA for the CDR3: TGTGCCTGGAGGATCACTAGCACAGATACGCAGTATTTT. Translating it yields CAWRITSTDTQYF.